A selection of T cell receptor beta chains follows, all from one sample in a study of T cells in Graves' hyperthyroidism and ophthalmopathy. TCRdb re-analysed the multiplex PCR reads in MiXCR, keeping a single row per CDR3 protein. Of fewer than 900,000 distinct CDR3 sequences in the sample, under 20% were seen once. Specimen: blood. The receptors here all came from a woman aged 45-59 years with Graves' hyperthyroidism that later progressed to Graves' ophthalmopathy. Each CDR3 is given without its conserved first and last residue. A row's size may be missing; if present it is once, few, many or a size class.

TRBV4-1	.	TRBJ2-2	ASSPIGGGARSGELF
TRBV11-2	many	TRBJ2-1	ASSLGGANYNEQF
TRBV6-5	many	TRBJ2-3	ASSYEQGADTQY
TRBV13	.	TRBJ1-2	ASSSLTGTGVYGYT
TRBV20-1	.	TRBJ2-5	STSGGPQETQY
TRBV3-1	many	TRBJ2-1	ASSQGRGVMRGGLEQF
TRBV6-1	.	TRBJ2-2	ASSLAGANGELF
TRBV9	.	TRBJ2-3	ASSSRGGDTQY
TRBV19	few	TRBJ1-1	ATRGFGTEAF
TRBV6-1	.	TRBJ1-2	ASEPLDTETYGYT